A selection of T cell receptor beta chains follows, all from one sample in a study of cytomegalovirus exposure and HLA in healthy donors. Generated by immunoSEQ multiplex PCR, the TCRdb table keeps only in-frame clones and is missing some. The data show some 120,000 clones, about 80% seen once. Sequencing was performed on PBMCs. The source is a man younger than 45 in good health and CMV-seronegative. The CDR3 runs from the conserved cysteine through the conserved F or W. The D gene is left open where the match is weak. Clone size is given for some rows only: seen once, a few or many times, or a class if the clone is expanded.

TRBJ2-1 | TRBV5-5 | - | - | CASSSYGDSGVNEQFF | TGTGCCAGCAGCTCATACGGGGACTCGGGGGTCAATGAGCAGTTCTTC
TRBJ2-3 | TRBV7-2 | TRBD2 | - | CASSWGLATSTDTQYF | TGTGCCAGCAGTTGGGGACTAGCGACCAGCACAGATACGCAGTATTTT
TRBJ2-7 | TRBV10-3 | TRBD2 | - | CAISVGLAESYEQYF | TGTGCCATCAGCGTGGGACTAGCGGAGTCCTACGAGCAGTACTTC
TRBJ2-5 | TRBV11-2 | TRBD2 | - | CASSLSGSGQETQYF | TGTGCCAGCAGCTTAAGCGGGAGTGGGCAAGAGACCCAGTACTTC
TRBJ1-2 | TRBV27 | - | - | CASSTGSHYGYTF | TGTGCCAGCAGTACAGGGTCCCACTATGGCTACACCTTC
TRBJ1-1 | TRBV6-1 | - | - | CASSDPSEVNTEAFF | TGTGCCAGCAGTGATCCGAGCGAAGTGAACACTGAAGCTTTCTTT
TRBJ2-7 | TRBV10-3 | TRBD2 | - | CAISEGWSSGEQNAYEQYF | TGTGCCATCAGTGAAGGGTGGTCTAGCGGGGAACAGAACGCCTACGAGCAGTACTTC
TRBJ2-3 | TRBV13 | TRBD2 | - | CASSLGQAPGLAGGSWRNTQYF | TGTGCCAGCAGCCTCGGACAGGCCCCGGGACTAGCGGGAGGGTCCTGGCGGAATACGCAGTATTTT
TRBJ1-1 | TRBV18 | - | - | CASSPPSGHEAFF | TGTGCCAGCTCACCACCTTCAGGCCATGAAGCTTTCTTT
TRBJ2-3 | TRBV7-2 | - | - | CASSFTGSRVDTQYF | TGTGCCAGCAGCTTTACAGGGTCGCGAGTGGATACGCAGTATTTT
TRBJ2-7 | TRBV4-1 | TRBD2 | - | CASSQEASGISYEQYF | TGCGCCAGCAGCCAAGAGGCTAGCGGGATTTCCTACGAGCAGTACTTC
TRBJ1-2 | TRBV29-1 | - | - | CSVESLGRGSGYTF | TGCAGCGTTGAGTCACTGGGCAGGGGAAGTGGCTACACCTTC
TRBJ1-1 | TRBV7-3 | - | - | CASSLRQNTEAFF | TGTGCCAGCAGCCTACGACAGAACACTGAAGCTTTCTTT
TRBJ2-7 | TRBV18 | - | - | CASSPQGGMTSHYYEQYF | TGTGCCAGCTCACCACAGGGCGGGATGACTAGTCACTACTACGAGCAGTACTTC
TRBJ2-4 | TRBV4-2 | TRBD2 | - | CASSQEGTSVNRAKNIQYF | TGTGCCAGCAGCCAAGAGGGGACTAGCGTCAACAGAGCCAAAAACATTCAGTACTTC
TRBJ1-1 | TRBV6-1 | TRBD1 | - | CASRGTGGPEAFF | TGTGCCAGCAGGGGGACAGGGGGCCCTGAAGCTTTCTTT
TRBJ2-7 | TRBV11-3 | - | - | CASSSHYEQYF | TGTGCCAGCAGCTCCCACTACGAGCAGTACTTC
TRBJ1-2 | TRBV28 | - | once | CASSLGAANGYTF | TGTGCCAGCAGTTTAGGGGCAGCTAATGGCTACACCTTC
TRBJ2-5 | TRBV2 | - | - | CAMYFARGAQETQYF | TGTGCCATGTACTTTGCCAGGGGTGCCCAAGAGACCCAGTACTTC
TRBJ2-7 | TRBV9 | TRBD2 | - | CASSDGGRASYEQYF | TGTGCCAGCAGCGACGGCGGGAGGGCCTCCTACGAGCAGTACTTC
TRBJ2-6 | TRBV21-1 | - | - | CASSKVSSGANVLTF | TGTGCCAGCAGCAAAGTTAGCTCTGGGGCCAACGTCCTGACTTTC
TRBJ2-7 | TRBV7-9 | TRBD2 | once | CASSAGWEGPPHEQYF | TGTGCCAGCAGCGCAGGGTGGGAGGGCCCCCCCCACGAGCAGTACTTC
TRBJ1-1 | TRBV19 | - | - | CASSPYVQGNTEAFF | TGTGCCAGTAGTCCATACGTACAGGGGAACACTGAAGCTTTCTTT
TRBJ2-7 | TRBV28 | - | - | CASSFEGLTEQYF | TGTGCCAGCAGTTTTGAGGGTCTAACTGAGCAGTACTTC
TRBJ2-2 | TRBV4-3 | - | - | CASSPQPLGTNTGELFF | TGCGCCAGCAGCCCTCAACCCCTAGGAACGAACACCGGGGAGCTGTTTTTT
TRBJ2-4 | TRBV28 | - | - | CASSLQGPKNIQYF | TGTGCCAGCAGTCTACAGGGTCCAAAAAACATTCAGTACTTC
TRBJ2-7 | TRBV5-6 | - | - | CASSLRAPRGEQYF | TGTGCCAGCAGCCTGCGAGCGCCCAGGGGAGAGCAGTACTTC
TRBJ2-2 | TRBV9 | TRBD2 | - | CASSVGRLAGVTGELFF | TGTGCCAGCAGCGTAGGTCGTCTAGCGGGAGTTACCGGGGAGCTGTTTTTT
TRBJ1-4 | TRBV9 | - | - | CASSVAFSTNEKLFF | TGTGCCAGCAGCGTAGCTTTCTCGACTAATGAAAAACTGTTTTTT
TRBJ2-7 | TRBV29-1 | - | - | CSVSPTASYEQYF | TGCAGCGTTTCCCCGACAGCCTCCTACGAGCAGTACTTC
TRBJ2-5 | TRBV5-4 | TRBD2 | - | CASSLDQAGGPQTQYF | TGTGCCAGCAGCTTGGATCAAGCGGGAGGGCCACAGACCCAGTACTTC
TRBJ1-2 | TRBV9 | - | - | CASSGTRDPGDYGYTF | TGTGCCAGCAGCGGGACCCGGGACCCAGGGGACTATGGCTACACCTTC
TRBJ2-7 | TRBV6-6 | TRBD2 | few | CASSYDRTSGPYEQYF | TGTGCCAGCAGTTATGACAGGACTAGCGGACCTTACGAGCAGTACTTC
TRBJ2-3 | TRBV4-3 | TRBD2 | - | CASSPLTSGITDTQYF | TGCGCCAGCAGCCCCTTGACTAGCGGGATCACAGATACGCAGTATTTT
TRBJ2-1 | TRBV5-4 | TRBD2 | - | CASSGGTSLYNEQFF | TGTGCCAGCAGCGGAGGGACTAGCCTATACAATGAGCAGTTCTTC
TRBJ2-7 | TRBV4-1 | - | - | CASGSSSYEQYF | TGCGCCAGCGGCAGTTCTAGCTACGAGCAGTACTTC
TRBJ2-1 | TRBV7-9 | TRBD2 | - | CASSPKLSGSNYNEQFF | TGTGCCAGCAGTCCTAAACTCAGCGGGAGTAACTACAATGAGCAGTTCTTC
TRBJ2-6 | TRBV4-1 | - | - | CASSQGFLDSGANVLTF | TGCGCCAGCAGCCAAGGTTTTTTAGACTCTGGGGCCAACGTCCTGACTTTC
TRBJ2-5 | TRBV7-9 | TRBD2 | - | CASSLATGGVYQETQYF | TGTGCCAGCAGCTTAGCGACGGGGGGAGTCTACCAAGAGACCCAGTACTTC
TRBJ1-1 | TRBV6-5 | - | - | CASSRAGNTEAFF | TGTGCCAGCAGTCGGGCGGGGAACACTGAAGCTTTCTTT
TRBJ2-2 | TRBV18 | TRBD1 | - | CASSPQYRGQGNTGELFF | TGTGCCAGCTCACCACAATACAGGGGGCAGGGAAACACCGGGGAGCTGTTTTTT
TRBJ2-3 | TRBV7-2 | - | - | CASSPATGGTDTQYF | TGTGCCAGCAGCCCTGCGACCGGGGGCACAGATACGCAGTATTTT
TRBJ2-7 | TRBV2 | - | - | CASVGGGQYF | TGTGCCAGCGTGGGAGGTGGGCAGTACTTC
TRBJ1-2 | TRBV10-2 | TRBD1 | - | CASSEPPGQGYGYTF | TGCGCCAGCAGTGAGCCTCCGGGACAGGGCTATGGCTACACCTTC
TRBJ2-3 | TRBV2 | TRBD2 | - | CASLRLAGRHF | TGTGCCAGCCTTAGACTAGCGGGACGACATTTT
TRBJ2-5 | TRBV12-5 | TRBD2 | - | CASGLVLAVSQKTQYF | TGTGCTAGTGGTTTGGTCCTAGCGGTGTCCCAAAAGACCCAGTACTTC
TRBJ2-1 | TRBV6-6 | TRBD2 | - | CASAAGGPRWNEQFF | TGTGCCAGCGCGGCGGGAGGGCCCCGGTGGAATGAGCAGTTCTTC
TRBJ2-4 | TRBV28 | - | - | CASSFGEAAKNIQYF | TGTGCCAGCAGTTTCGGGGAAGCGGCCAAAAACATTCAGTACTTC
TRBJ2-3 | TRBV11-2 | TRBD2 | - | CASSLGDYTGEETQYF | TGTGCCAGCAGCTTAGGGGACTATACGGGGGAGGAGACGCAGTATTTT
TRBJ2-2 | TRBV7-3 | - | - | CASSNTEGTGELFF | TGTGCCAGCAGCAACACGGAGGGGACCGGGGAGCTGTTTTTT
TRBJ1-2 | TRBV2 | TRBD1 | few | CASKEGAKNYGYTF | TGTGCCAGCAAAGAGGGGGCTAAGAACTATGGCTACACCTTC
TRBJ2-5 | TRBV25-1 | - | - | CASSDWTRQGETQYF | TGTGCCAGCAGTGATTGGACAAGGCAGGGGGAGACCCAGTACTTC